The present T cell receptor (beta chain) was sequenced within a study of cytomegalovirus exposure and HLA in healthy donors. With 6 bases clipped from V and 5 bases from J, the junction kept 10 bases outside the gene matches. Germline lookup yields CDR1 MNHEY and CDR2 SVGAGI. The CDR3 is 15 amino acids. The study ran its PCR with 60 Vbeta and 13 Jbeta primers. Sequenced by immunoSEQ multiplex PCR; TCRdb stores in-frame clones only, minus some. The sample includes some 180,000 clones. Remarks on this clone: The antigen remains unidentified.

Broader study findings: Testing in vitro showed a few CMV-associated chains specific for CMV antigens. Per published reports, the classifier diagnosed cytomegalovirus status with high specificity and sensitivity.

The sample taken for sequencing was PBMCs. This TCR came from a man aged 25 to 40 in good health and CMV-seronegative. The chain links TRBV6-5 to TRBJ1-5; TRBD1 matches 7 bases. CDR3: CASRRLQGVDQPQHF. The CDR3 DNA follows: TGTGCCAGCAGGCGACTTCAGGGGGTAGATCAGCCCCAGCATTTT.